The 7 T cell receptor beta chains reported below all come from one sample, sequenced in a study of blood T cell repertoires in COVID-19. Clones were sequenced by immunoSEQ multiplex PCR, and TCRdb holds only the in-frame ones, with some missing. The table records about 250,000 clones, about 85% of them present only once. Sequencing was performed on peripheral blood. Receptors were obtained from a woman of 80 years or more with acute or convalescent COVID-19.

The J gene is TRBJ1-2, the V gene TRBV12-3 or TRBV12-4; TRBD1 might be the D (5 bases). The CDR3 extends over 12 amino acids. The V end lost 3 bases, the J end lost 8 bases, and 10 bases lay between the germline ends. The CDR3 reads CASSLGGKGYTF. The CDR3 region has the DNA TGTGCCAGCAGTTTGGGGGGGAAGGGCTACACCTTC.

This chain uses TRBV5-4 with TRBJ1-2; no reliable D call. Germline CDR1 is SGHNT and CDR2 is YYREEE (reference sequence). V gave up 3 bases and J gave up 8 bases, with 17 bases separating them. The CDR3 is 14 amino acids. The DNA for the CDR3 is TGTGCCAGCAGCTGGGGAGGCCTAGCCTCGGGCTACACCTTC. Residues: CASSWGGLASGYTF.

Only a few counts were recorded for this clone. The chain has TRBV5-1 and TRBJ2-5, with D tentatively TRBD2 (6 bases). The V gene's germline CDR1 is SGHRS and CDR2 YFSETQ. The CDR3 contains 13 residues. V was trimmed by 3 bases and J by 2 bases, leaving 8 bases between them. The CDR3 loop reads CASSWAGQETQYF. In DNA, the CDR3 is TGCGCCAGCAGCTGGGCGGGGCAAGAGACCCAGTACTTC.

A single count supports this clone. The rearrangement links TRBV10-3 to TRBJ2-2; TRBD1 matches 12 bases. This CDR3 contains 16 residues. Trimming took 7 bases from V and 4 from J; bases not matched to a gene: 7. Germline CDR1 is ENHRY and CDR2 is SYGVKD. The CDR3 bases are TGTGCCATCACTGGGACAGGGGGCGCGGGCACCGGGGAGCTGTTTTTT. The encoded protein is CAITGTGGAGTGELFF.

V is TRBV10-3 and J is TRBJ1-5; TRBD1 might be the D (6 bases). Germline lookup yields CDR1 ENHRY and CDR2 SYGVKD. There are 14 residues in the CDR3. Deletions cut 9 bases from V and 7 bases from J, with 19 bases between. In nucleotides, the CDR3 is TGTGCCATTCCGGGCGAGGGGGTCGACCAGCCCCAGCATTTT. This encodes CAIPGEGVDQPQHF.

This clone was seen a single time. This sequence joins TRBV5-4 and TRBJ2-7; 7 nucleotides line up with TRBD1. CDR1 is SGHNT and CDR2 is YYREEE in the germline V gene (reference sequence). V was pared by 3 bases and J by 1 base, with 10 bases of the junction left unmatched. This CDR3 has 16 residues. Here the CDR3 reads CASSSMVRDSSYEQYF. The CDR3 DNA reads as TGTGCCAGCAGCTCTATGGTCCGGGACAGTTCCTACGAGCAGTACTTC.

The chain is built from TRBV7-6 and TRBJ2-3; a weak D match, TRBD2 (5 bases). The germline V gene has CDR1 SGHVS and CDR2 FNYEAQ. CDR3 length: 15 residues. Deletions cut 5 bases from V and 4 bases from J, with 16 bases between. The CDR3 sequence is CASSRGPARADTQYF. CDR3 DNA sequence: TGTGCCAGCAGCCGAGGGCCTGCGAGGGCAGATACGCAGTATTTT.